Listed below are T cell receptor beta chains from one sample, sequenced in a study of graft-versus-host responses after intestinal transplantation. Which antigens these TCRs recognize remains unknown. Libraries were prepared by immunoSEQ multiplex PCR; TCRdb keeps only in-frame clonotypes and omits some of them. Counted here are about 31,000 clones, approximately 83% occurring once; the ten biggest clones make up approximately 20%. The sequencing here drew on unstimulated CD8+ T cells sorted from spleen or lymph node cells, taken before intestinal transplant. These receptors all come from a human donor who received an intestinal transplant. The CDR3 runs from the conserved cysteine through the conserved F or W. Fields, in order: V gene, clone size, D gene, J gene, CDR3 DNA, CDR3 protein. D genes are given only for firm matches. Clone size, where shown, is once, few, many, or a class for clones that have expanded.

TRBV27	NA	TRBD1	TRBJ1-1	TGTGCCAGCAGTTCAGACAGGGAGACTGAAGCTTTCTTT	CASSSDRETEAFF
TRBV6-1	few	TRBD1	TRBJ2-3	TGTGCCAGCAGTGGCTGGGACAGAGTGGGATTAACAGATACGCAGTATTTT	CASSGWDRVGLTDTQYF
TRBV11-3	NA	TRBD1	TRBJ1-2	TGTGCCAGCAGCTTGGGACAGGGACATGGCTACACCTTC	CASSLGQGHGYTF
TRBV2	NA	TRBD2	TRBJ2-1	TGTGCCAGCAGTCCAGGGTCCCCGGGAGTAGCGGGGGAAAACAATGAGCAGTTCTTC	CASSPGSPGVAGENNEQFF
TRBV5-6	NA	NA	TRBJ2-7	TGTGCCAGCAGCTCGTTAATCTACGAGCAGTACTTC	CASSSLIYEQYF
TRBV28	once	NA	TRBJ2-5	TGTGCCAGCAGAAAACTGGGGGCAGGGATTCTAGAGACCCAGTACTTC	CASRKLGAGILETQYF
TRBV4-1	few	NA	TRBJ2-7	TGCGCCAGCAGCCAACGCGTGGGACAAGACGAGCAGTACTTC	CASSQRVGQDEQYF
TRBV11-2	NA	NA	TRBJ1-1	TGTGCCAGCAGCGTATGGAGGGAGATGAACACTGAAGCTTTCTTT	CASSVWREMNTEAFF
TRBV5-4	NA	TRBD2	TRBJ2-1	TGTGCCAGCAGCTTGACTAGCGGGGTTGAGCAGTTCTTC	CASSLTSGVEQFF
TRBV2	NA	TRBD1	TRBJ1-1	TGTGCCAGCAGCCCGGGACAGAAGTTCAACACTGAAGCTTTCTTT	CASSPGQKFNTEAFF
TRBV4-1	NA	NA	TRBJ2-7	TGCGCCAGCAGCCAAGATTCAGGTCACTACGAGCAGTACTTC	CASSQDSGHYEQYF
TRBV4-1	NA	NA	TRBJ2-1	TGCGCCAGCAGCCTGACGGGGAATGAGCAGTTCTTC	CASSLTGNEQFF
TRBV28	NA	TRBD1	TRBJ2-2	TGTGCCAGCAGCCGGACCGGGACAGGGAACACCGGGGAGCTGTTTTTT	CASSRTGTGNTGELFF
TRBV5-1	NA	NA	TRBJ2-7	TGCGCCAGCAGAACGGGGTACTCCTACGAGCAGTACTTC	CASRTGYSYEQYF
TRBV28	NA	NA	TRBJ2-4	TGTGCCAGCAGCCCCTCCCGGTATCTAGAAGGAGACATTCAGTACTTC	CASSPSRYLEGDIQYF
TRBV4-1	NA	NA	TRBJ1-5	TGCGCCAGCAGCCAAGTAGGGGGTAGTCAGCCCCAGCATTTT	CASSQVGGSQPQHF
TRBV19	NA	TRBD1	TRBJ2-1	TGTGCCAGTAGTCTCCCGGGACAGGGCTACGGGACCAATGAGCAGTTCTTC	CASSLPGQGYGTNEQFF
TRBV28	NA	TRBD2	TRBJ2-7	TGTGCCAGCAGTTTATTTGGGGCGGGAGGGTTTCTTTACGAGCAGTACTTC	CASSLFGAGGFLYEQYF
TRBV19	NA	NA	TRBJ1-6	TGTGCCAGTAGTATTTTGAGTAATTCACCCCTCCACTTT	CASSILSNSPLHF
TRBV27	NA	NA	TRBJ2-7	TGTGCCAGCAGTTTAAGAAAGAGCTCCTACGAGCAGTACTTC	CASSLRKSSYEQYF
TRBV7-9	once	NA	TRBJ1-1	TGTGCCAGCAGCCTCCTATCCCCTGAAGCTTTCTTT	CASSLLSPEAFF
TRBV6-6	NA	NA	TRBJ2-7	TGTGCCAGCAAAGTCACAGCGGTCCCAGGCGAGCAGTACTTC	CASKVTAVPGEQYF
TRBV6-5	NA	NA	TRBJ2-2	TGTGCCAGCAGTTACGGAGCCGGGGAGCTGTTTTTT	CASSYGAGELFF
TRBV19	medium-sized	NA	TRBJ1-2	TGTGCCAGTAATCTCCGGGGACTCACCAGGGACTATGATGGCTACACCTTC	CASNLRGLTRDYDGYTF
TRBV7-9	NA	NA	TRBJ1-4	TGTGCCACAAGGTTCAGGGGTGACGAAAAACTGTTTTTT	CATRFRGDEKLFF
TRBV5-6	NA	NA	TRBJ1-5	TGTGCCAGCAGCTTAAACAGGGAGGGTTGGCCCCAGCATTTT	CASSLNREGWPQHF
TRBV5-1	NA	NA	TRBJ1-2	TGCGCCAGCAGCTTTCGAGCCGATCTCGATGGCTACACCTTC	CASSFRADLDGYTF
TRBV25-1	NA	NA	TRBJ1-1	TGTGCCAGCAGTGAATATCCCCACCTCAGTGAAGCTTTCTTT	CASSEYPHLSEAFF
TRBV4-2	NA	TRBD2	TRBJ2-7	TGTGCCAGCAGCCAAGCCCTAGCGGGGAGCCATTCATCCTACGAGCAGTACTTC	CASSQALAGSHSSYEQYF
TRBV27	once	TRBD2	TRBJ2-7	TGTGCCAGCAGTTCCCTTGCGGGAGGGTCCCTCCGCGAGCAGTACTTC	CASSSLAGGSLREQYF
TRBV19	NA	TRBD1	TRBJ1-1	TGTGCCAGTAGTATAGATTGGGACAGGGGAGTGAACACTGAAGCTTTCTTT	CASSIDWDRGVNTEAFF
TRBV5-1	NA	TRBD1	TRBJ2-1	TGCGCCAGCAGCCGCGGACAGGGGGCATCCAGTACCAATGAGCAGTTCTTC	CASSRGQGASSTNEQFF
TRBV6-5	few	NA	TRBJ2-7	TGTGCCAGCAGTTATGCGGTTCCAGATCCCGAGCAGTACTTC	CASSYAVPDPEQYF
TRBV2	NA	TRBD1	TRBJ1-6	TGTGCCAGCAGTGAAGCCCATCCAAGGCGGACAGGGGCAGGCTCACCCCTCCACTTT	CASSEAHPRRTGAGSPLHF
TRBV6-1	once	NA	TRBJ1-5	TGTGCCAGCAGTGAAGAACGGGGTTATCAGCCCCAGCATTTT	CASSEERGYQPQHF
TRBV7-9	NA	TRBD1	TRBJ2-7	TGTGCCAGCAGCGAGACAGGGGTCCACGAGCAGTACTTC	CASSETGVHEQYF
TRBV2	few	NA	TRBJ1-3	TGTGCCAGCAGTGAACAGGCAGTTCGAACTACCATATATTTT	CASSEQAVRTTIYF
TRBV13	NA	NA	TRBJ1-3	TGTGCCAGCAGCTTAGCCGTCTCTGGAAACACCATATATTTT	CASSLAVSGNTIYF
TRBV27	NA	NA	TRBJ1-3	TGTGCCAGCAGTTCCAATCCTGGCCTCTCTGGAAACACCATATATTTT	CASSSNPGLSGNTIYF
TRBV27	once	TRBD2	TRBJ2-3	TGTGCCAGCAGTTTCGGACTAGCGGGGTACACGCAGTATTTT	CASSFGLAGYTQYF
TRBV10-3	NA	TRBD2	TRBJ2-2	TGTGCCATCAGTGAACTAGCGGCCACCGGGGAGCTGTTTTTT	CAISELAATGELFF
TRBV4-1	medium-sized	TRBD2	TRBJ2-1	TGCGCCAGCAGCCAGGGACTAGCGGCTTACAATGAGCAGTTCTTC	CASSQGLAAYNEQFF
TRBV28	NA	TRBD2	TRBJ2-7	TGTGCCAGCAGAGCGATCACTACAAGGGAGGGATCCTACGAGCAGTACTTC	CASRAITTREGSYEQYF
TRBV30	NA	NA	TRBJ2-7	TGTGCCTGGTCGCAACGGGACAAGACCTACGAGCAGTACTTC	CAWSQRDKTYEQYF
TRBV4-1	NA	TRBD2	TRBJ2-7	TGCGCCAGCAGCCAGGAGACAGGAGGTGGCGGGAGGCTGGGCGAGCAGTACTTC	CASSQETGGGGRLGEQYF
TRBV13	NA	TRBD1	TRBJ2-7	TGTGCCAGCAGCCCCGTTGGGACAGGGGGCCTCTTC	CASSPVGTGGLF
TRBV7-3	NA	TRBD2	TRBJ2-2	TGTGCCAGCAGCTTAAGGGGCGGGGCTAGCGGGACCGGGGAGCTGTTTTTT	CASSLRGGASGTGELFF
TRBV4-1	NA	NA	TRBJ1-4	TGCGCCAGCAGGACGTCAGGCGGGATAGCTAATGAAAAACTGTTTTTT	CASRTSGGIANEKLFF
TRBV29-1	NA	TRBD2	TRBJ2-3	TGCAGCCACACTAGAGCGGGAGGGCCAACCGATACGCAGTATTTT	CSHTRAGGPTDTQYF
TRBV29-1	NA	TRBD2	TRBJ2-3	TGCAGCGTTGAAAAGCGGGGGGCTACTAGCACAGATACGCAGTATTTT	CSVEKRGATSTDTQYF
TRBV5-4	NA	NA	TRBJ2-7	TGTGCCAGCAGCTTGGAGCCGGGTGAGCAGTACTTC	CASSLEPGEQYF
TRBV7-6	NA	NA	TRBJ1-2	TGTGCCAGCAGCTTAACTGTTGGGGAAGGACAGAGTGTTAATGGCTACACCTTC	CASSLTVGEGQSVNGYTF
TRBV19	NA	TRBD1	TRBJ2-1	TGTGCCAGCGGACAGGGGGCGTTGAATGAGCAGTTCTTC	CASGQGALNEQFF